The 3 T cell receptor beta chains below all came from one sample that was sequenced in a study of shared clonotypes between healthy human individuals. The method was immunoSEQ multiplex PCR; TCRdb's version includes in-frame clones alone and lacks a portion of them. The repertoire holds over 2 million clones, with about 95% as singletons. Naive CD8 populations comprised CD45RO-negative cells positively selected for CCR7, excluding terminally differentiated effector memory CD45RA+ cells. The specimen sequenced was naive CD8+ T cells sorted from blood. The receptors here all came from a young man in good health.

In its sample, this clone was seen once. The chain is built from TRBV4-3 and TRBJ1-6; TRBD1 agrees at 7 bases. The CDR3 length is 18 residues. Looked up from germline, CDR1 is LGHNA and CDR2 is YSLEER. The V and J ends lost 1 base and 11 bases, in that order; junction bases with no gene match: 17. This CDR3 reads CASSQGVATGRFSTPLHF. In DNA form, the CDR3 reads TGCGCCAGCAGCCAAGGTGTCGCGACAGGGAGGTTTAGCACACCCCTCCACTTT.

This chain joins TRBV5-6 and TRBJ1-4; D call uncertain. Trimming pared 3 bases from V and 8 bases from J, leaving 11 bases between. The CDR3 has 13 amino acids. CDR1 is SGHDT and CDR2 is YYEEEE in the germline V gene. The CDR3 DNA reads TGTGCCAGCAGCTCCGACGGCGGGGAAAAACTGTTTTTT. Amino acids: CASSSDGGEKLFF.

This clone was picked up one time. The identical CDR3 is also encoded by other nucleotide sequences in the sample. The rearrangement uses TRBV5-6 and TRBJ1-5, with TRBD1 as a possible D gene (6 bases). Germline CDR1 is SGHDT and CDR2 is YYEEEE. Trimming removed 2 bases from V and 2 bases from J, with 8 bases in between. The CDR3 is made up of 14 amino acids. The CDR3 reads CASSLQGGNQPQHF. DNA for the CDR3: TGTGCCAGCAGCTTACAGGGAGGCAATCAGCCCCAGCATTTT. Looking up the rest from reference TRBV5-6 and TRBJ1-5 gives the full variable domain: DAGVTQSPTHLIKTRGQQVTLRCSPKSGHDTVSWYQQALGQGPQFIFQYYEEEERQRGNFPDRFSGHQFPNYSSELNVNALLLGDSALYLCASSLQGGNQPQHFGDGTRLSIL.